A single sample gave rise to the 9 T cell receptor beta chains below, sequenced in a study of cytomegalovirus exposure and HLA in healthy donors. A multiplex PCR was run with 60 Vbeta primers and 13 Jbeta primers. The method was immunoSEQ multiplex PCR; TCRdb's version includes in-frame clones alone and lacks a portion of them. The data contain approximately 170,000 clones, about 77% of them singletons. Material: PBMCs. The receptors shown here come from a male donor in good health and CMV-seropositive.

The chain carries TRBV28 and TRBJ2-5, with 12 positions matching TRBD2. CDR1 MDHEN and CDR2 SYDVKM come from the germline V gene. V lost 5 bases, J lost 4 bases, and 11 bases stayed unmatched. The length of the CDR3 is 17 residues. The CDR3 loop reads CASSTRRLAGARETQYF. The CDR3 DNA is TGTGCCAGCAGTACAAGACGACTAGCGGGGGCCCGAGAGACCCAGTACTTC.

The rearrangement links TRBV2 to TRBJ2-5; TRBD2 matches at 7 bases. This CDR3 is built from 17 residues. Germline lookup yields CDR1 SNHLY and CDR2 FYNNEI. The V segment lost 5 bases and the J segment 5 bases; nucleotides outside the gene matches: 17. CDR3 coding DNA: TGTGCCAGCAGTTCCTTCTACCGGGACTACGGGCGGGAGACCCAGTACTTC. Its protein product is CASSSFYRDYGRETQYF.

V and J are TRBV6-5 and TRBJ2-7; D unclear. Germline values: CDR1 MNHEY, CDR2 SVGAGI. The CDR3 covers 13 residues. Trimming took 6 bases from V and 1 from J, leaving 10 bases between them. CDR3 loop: CASRMASSYEQYF. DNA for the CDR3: TGTGCCAGCAGAATGGCCTCGTCCTACGAGCAGTACTTC.

The CDR3, as DNA: TGTGCCAGCAGCAAAGGTGTGAAAGGGGCCCAGCCCCAGCATTTT. Its protein is CASSKGVKGAQPQHF. The V and J genes are TRBV21-1 and TRBJ1-5; TRBD1 reflects the table's D call only, with no check against the DNA. TRBV21-1 is a pseudogene segment. This CDR3 comprises 15 residues.

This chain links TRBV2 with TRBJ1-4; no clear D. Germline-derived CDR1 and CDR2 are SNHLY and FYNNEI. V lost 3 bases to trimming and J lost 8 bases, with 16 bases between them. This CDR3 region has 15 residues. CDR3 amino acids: CASSDVGQRWEKLFF. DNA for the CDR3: TGTGCCAGCAGTGATGTCGGGCAGCGGTGGGAAAAACTGTTTTTT.

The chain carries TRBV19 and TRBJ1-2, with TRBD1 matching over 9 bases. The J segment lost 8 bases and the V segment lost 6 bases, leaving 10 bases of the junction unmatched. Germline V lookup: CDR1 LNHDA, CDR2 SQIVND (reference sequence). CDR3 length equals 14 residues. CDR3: CASSTGGAWGGYTF. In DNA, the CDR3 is TGTGCCAGTAGCACAGGGGGCGCGTGGGGCGGCTACACCTTC.

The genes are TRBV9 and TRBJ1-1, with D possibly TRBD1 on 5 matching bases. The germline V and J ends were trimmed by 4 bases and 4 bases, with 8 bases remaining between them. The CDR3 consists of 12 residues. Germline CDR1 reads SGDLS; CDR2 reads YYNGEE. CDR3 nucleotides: TGTGCCAGCAGCCGGGGGGGCACTGAAGCTTTCTTT. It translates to CASSRGGTEAFF.

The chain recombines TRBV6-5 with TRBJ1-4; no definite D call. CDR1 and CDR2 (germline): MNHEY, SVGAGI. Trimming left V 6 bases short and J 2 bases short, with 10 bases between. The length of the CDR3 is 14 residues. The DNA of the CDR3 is TGTGCCAGCAGCCCGGTAATCACTAATGAAAAACTGTTTTTT. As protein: CASSPVITNEKLFF.

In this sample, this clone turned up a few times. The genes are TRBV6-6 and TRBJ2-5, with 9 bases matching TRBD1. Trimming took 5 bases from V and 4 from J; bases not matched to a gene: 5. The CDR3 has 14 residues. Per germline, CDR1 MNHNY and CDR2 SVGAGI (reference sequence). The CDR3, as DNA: TGTGCCAGCAGTCGGGACAGGGAGTTAGAGACCCAGTACTTC. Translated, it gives CASSRDRELETQYF.